This T cell receptor (beta chain) comes out of a study of blood T cell repertoires in COVID-19. Across the whole study: Acute and convalescent COVID-19 specimens originated in the United States, Italy and Spain.

In the original analysis: The authors estimated nucleated cell counts from reference gene primer amplification. Using immunoSEQ multiplex PCR, the repertoire was profiled, and TCRdb retains in-frame clones only, with some absent. Clonal size and the V and J genes are those of that table, whereas D and trimming came from the DNA. The table has roughly 220,000 clones, roughly nine tenths seen once. Participant age was about 18 to 100 years, and participants resided in fewer than 25 US areas. The study assigned cohorts using participant-reported clinical history. CDR1 SEHNR and CDR2 FQNEAQ come from the germline V gene (reference sequence). V was trimmed by 6 bases and J by 2 bases, leaving 10 bases between them. This CDR3 is 14 amino acids long.

Sample: PBMCs or T cells enriched from blood (not recorded which). V and J are TRBV7-9 and TRBJ1-4, with D possibly TRBD1 on 6 matching bases. The receptor was derived from a woman aged 25 to 45 who had recovered from COVID-19. The CDR3 DNA reads TGTGCCAGCAGTTTCAGGGGCACTAATGAAAAACTGTTTTTT. Its protein is CASSFRGTNEKLFF.